This TCR beta chain was recovered during a study of blood T cell repertoires in COVID-19. This clone appeared a single time. V dropped 8 bases and J dropped 6 bases, with 16 bases sitting between them. This CDR3 contains 14 residues. CDR1 KGHSH and CDR2 LQKENI come from the germline V gene. Method: immunoSEQ multiplex PCR; TCRdb's copy keeps in-frame clones and lacks some. The table has about 400,000 clones, around 90% seen once; the top ten hold less than 3.5%. The sequenced sample was peripheral blood. The TCR sequence derives from a human donor in a cohort sampled during active COVID-19. V usage is TRBV18 and J usage is TRBJ1-4, with a possible D match to TRBD1 (5 bases). The CDR3 nucleotides read TGTGCCAGCCTTCGGACAAGATCGGATGAAAAACTGTTTTTT. Protein: CASLRTRSDEKLFF.